This TCR beta chain was profiled in a study of early T cells in non-severe SARS-CoV-2 infection. Study overall: Sequenced bulk RNA came from whole blood that was unsorted, and chains were unpaired.

This clonotype was picked up many times. Per the germline V gene, CDR1 is SGHTA and CDR2 is FQGNSA. The J segment lost 7 bases and the V segment lost 2 bases, leaving 6 bases of the junction unmatched. The CDR3 runs 15 residues. Unique molecular identifiers were added to individual cDNA molecules. TCRdb called the 5' RACE reads again in MiXCR, with one record for every CDR3 protein. The repertoire holds tens of thousands of distinct CDR3 sequences, with roughly 9.2% as singletons. The rearrangement links TRBV7-2 to TRBJ2-3; 10 nucleotides agree with TRBD2. The source of this sequence is an adult who was a healthcare worker with PCR-confirmed SARS-CoV-2 infection or an uninfected control (not recorded which). Sequences were obtained from whole blood. CDR3 protein: CASSLKREGSYTQYF. DNA of the CDR3: TGTGCCAGCAGCTTAAAGCGGGAGGGCTCTTATACGCAGTATTTT.